A single T cell receptor (beta chain) is shown here with its context. This sample was taken from a study of T cells after yellow fever vaccination. In the study overall: Fractions containing few cells were prepared with SMART-Seq v4 Ultra Low Input.

Using its own MiXCR run on the 5' RACE reads, TCRdb lists one record per CDR3 protein. The data contain about 130,000 distinct CDR3 sequences, about 8.4% of them singletons. Germline V gene data show CDR1 as SGHDT and CDR2 as YYEEEE. The CDR3 covers 14 residues. V was clipped by 2 bases and J by 9 bases, with 12 bases between them. Sequenced material: CD8+ T cells sorted from PBMCs, taken on the day of the yellow fever booster vaccination. V is TRBV5-6 and J is TRBJ1-6; maybe TRBD1 (5 bases). The TCR originated in a man aged 18 to 30 who received the YFV17D yellow fever vaccine. CDR3 residues: CASSLEGAGSPLHF. CDR3 nucleotides: TGTGCCAGCAGCTTAGAAGGGGCTGGTTCACCCCTCCACTTT.